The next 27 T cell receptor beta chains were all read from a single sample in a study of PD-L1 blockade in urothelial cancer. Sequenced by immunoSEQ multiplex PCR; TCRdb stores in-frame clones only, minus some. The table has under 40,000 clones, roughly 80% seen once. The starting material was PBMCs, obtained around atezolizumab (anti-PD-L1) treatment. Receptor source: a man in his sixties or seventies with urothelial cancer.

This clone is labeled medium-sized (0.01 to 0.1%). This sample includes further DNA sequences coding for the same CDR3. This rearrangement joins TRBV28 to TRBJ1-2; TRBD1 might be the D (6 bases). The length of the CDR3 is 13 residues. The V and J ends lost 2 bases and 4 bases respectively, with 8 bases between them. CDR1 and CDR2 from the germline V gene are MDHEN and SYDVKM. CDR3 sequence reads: CASSLTGPYGYTF. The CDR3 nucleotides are TGTGCCAGCAGTTTAACAGGGCCCTATGGCTACACCTTC.

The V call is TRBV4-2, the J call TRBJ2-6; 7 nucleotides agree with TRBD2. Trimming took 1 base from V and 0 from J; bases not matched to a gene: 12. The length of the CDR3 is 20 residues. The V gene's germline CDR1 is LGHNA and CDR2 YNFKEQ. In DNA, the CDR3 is TGTGCCAGCAGCCAAGCCCCTACTAGCGTACCATCCTCTGGGGCCAACGTCCTGACTTTC. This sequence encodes CASSQAPTSVPSSGANVLTF.

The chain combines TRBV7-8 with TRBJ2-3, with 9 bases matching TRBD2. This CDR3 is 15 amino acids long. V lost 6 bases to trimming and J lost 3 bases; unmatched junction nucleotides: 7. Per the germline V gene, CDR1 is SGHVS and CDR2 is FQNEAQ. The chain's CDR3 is CASSRLADRTDTQYF. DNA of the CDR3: TGTGCCAGCAGTCGACTAGCGGACCGTACAGATACGCAGTATTTT.

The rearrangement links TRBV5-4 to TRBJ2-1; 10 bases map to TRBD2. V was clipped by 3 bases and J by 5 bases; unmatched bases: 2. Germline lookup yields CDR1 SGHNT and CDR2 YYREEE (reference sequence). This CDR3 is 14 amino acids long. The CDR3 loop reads CASSSLAGDNEQFF. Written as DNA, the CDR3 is TGTGCCAGCAGCTCCCTAGCGGGGGACAATGAGCAGTTCTTC.

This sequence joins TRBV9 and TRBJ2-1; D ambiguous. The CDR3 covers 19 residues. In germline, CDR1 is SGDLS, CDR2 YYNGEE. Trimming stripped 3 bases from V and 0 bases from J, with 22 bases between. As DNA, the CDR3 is TGTGCCAGCAGCGGCCCCGGTTCTGCTTTGGAGAGCTCCTACAATGAGCAGTTCTTC. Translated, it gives CASSGPGSALESSYNEQFF.

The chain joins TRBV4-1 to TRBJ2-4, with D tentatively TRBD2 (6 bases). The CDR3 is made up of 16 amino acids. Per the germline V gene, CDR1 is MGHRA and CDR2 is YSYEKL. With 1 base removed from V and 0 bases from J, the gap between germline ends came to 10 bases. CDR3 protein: CASSQARELAKNIQYF. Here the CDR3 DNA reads TGCGCCAGCAGCCAAGCCCGGGAGCTAGCCAAAAACATTCAGTACTTC.

CDR3 DNA sequence: TGTGCCAGCAGGGATTCCGGGGTGGCCCTGTACGAGCAGTACTTC. Protein product: CASRDSGVALYEQYF. The chain joins TRBV25-1 to TRBJ2-7, with D possibly matching TRBD2 (5 bases). Germline V CDR1 and CDR2: MGHDK, SYGVNS. With 6 bases removed from V and 4 bases from J, the gap between germline ends came to 19 bases. The CDR3 sequence is 15 residues long.

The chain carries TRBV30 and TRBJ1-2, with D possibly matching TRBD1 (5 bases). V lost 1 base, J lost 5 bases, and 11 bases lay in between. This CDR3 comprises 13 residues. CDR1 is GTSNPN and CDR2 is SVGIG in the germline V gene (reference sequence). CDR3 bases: TGTGCCTGGAGTGCGGGACTGCAATATGGCTACACCTTC. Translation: CAWSAGLQYGYTF.

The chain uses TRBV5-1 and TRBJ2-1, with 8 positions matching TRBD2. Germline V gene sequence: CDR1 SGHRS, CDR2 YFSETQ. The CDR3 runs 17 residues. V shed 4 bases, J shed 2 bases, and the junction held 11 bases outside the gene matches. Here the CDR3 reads CASSPTYSGAPYNEQFF. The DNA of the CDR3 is TGCGCCAGCAGCCCGACCTATAGCGGGGCCCCCTACAATGAGCAGTTCTTC.

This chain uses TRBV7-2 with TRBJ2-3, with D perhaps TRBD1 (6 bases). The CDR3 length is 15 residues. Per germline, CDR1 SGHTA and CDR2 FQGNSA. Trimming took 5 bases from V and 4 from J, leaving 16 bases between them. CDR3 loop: CASSNRAQGPDTQYF. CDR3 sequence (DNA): TGTGCCAGCAGCAACCGGGCCCAGGGGCCAGATACGCAGTATTTT.

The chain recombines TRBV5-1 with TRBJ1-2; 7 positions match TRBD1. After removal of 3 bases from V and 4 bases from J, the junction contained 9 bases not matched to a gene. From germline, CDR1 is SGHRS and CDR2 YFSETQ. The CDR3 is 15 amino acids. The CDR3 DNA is TGCGCCAGCAGCTCGGGACAGAGTTTCATCTATGGCTACACCTTC. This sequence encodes CASSSGQSFIYGYTF.

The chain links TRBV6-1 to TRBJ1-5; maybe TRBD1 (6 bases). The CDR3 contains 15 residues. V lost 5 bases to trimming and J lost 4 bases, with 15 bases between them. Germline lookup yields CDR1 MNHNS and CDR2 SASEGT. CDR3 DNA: TGTGCCAGCAGTCGGGGGGCTGGCAATAATCAGCCCCAGCATTTT. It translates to CASSRGAGNNQPQHF.

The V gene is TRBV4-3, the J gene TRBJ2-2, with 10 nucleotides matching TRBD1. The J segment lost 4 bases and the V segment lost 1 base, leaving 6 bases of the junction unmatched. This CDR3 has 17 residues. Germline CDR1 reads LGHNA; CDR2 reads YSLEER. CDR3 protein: CASSQAWTGGSTGELFF. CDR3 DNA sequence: TGCGCCAGCAGCCAAGCGTGGACAGGGGGATCCACCGGGGAGCTGTTTTTT.

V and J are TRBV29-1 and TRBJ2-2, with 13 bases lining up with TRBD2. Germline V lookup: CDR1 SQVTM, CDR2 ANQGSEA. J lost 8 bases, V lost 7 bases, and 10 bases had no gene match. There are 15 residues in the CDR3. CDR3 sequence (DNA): TGCAGCGCAACTAGCGGGGGGGGACCCGCTGGGGAGCTGTTTTTT. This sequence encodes CSATSGGGPAGELFF.

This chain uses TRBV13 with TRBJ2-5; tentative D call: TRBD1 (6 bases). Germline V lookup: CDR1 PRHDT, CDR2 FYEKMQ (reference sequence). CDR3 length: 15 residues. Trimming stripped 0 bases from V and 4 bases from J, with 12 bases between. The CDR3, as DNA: TGTGCCAGCAGCTTAGGTCGACAGGTTACAGAGACCCAGTACTTC. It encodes CASSLGRQVTETQYF.

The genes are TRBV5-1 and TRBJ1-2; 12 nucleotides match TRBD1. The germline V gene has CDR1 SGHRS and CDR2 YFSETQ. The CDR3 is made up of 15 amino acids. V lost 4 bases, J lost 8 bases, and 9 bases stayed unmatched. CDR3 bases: TGCGCCAGCAGCCTGGGACAGGGGGCTGTCGGAGGCTACACCTTC. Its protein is CASSLGQGAVGGYTF.

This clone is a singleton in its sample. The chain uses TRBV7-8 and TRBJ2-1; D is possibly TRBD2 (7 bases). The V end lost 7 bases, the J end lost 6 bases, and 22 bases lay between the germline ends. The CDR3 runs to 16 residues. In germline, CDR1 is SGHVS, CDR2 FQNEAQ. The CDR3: CASIIEGGRWSNEQFF. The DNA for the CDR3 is TGTGCCAGCATCATAGAGGGGGGGAGGTGGAGCAATGAGCAGTTCTTC.

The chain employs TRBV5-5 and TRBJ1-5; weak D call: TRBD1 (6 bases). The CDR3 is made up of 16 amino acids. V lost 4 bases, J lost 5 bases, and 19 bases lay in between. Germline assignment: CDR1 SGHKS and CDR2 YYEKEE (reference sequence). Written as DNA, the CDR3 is TGTGCCAGCAGCGAAGCATATACGACAGGATATCAGCCCCAGCATTTT. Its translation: CASSEAYTTGYQPQHF.

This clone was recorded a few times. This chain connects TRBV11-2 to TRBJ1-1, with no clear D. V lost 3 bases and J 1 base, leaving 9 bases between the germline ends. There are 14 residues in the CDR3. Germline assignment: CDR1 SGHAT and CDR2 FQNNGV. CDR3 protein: CASSFVTSNTEAFF. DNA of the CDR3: TGTGCCAGCAGCTTCGTGACATCGAACACTGAAGCTTTCTTT.

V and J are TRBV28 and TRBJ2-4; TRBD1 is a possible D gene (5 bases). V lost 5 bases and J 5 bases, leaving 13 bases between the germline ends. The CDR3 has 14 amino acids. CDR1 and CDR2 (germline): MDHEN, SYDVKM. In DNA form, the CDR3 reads TGTGCCAGCAGTCTAGGGGCAACTCAAAACATTCAGTACTTC. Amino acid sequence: CASSLGATQNIQYF.

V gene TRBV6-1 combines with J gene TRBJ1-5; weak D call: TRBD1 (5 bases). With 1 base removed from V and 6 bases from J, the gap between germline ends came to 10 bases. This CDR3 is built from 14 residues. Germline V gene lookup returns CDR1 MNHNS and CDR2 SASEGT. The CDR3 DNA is TGTGCCAGCAGTGAAGGTGGGGGGAGTCAGCCCCAGCATTTT. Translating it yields CASSEGGGSQPQHF.

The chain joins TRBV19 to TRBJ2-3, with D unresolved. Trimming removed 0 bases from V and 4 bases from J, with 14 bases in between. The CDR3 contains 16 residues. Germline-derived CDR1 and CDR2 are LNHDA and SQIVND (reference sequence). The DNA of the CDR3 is TGTGCCAGTAGTATAGAAGGCGCAGGTCGTCCAGATACGCAGTATTTT. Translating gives CASSIEGAGRPDTQYF. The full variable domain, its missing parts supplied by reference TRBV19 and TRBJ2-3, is DGGITQSPKYLFRKEGQNVTLSCEQNLNHDAMYWYRQDPGQGLRLIYYSQIVNDFQKGDIAEGYSVSREKKESFPLTVTSAQKNPTAFYLCASSIEGAGRPDTQYFGPGTRLTVL.

The DNA of the CDR3 is TGTGCCAGCAGCTTCGGGGGAGGCACAACTAATGAAAAACTGTTTTTT. The encoded protein is CASSFGGGTTNEKLFF. The rearrangement links TRBV7-2 to TRBJ1-4, with D perhaps TRBD1 (5 bases). The CDR3 has 16 amino acids. Germline V gene lookup returns CDR1 SGHTA and CDR2 FQGNSA. The germline V and J ends were trimmed by 3 bases and 0 bases, with 11 bases remaining between them.

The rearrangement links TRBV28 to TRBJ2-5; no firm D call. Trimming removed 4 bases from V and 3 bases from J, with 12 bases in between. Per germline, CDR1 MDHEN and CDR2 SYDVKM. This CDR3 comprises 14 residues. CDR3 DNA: TGTGCCAGCAGTTCAAACGGGTTAAAAGAGACCCAGTACTTC. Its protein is CASSSNGLKETQYF.

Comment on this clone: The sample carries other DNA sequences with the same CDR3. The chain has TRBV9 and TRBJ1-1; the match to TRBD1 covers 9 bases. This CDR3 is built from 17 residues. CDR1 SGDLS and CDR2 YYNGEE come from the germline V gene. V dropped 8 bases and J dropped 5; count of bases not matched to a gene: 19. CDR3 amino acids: CASSSGQGTRRGTEAFF. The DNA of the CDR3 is TGTGCCAGTTCTTCAGGACAGGGGACTCGAAGGGGAACTGAAGCTTTCTTT.

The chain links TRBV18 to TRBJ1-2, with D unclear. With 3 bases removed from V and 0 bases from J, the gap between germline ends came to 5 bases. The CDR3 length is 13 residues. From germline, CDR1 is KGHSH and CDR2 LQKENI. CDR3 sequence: CASSPTANYGYTF. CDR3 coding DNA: TGTGCCAGCTCACCCACAGCTAACTATGGCTACACCTTC.

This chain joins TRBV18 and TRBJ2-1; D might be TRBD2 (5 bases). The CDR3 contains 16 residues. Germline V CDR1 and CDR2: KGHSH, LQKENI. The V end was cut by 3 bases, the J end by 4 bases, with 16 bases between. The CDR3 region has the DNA TGTGCCAGCTCACCGGAGGTTAGTGCGCAATACAATGAGCAGTTCTTC. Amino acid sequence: CASSPEVSAQYNEQFF.